This T cell receptor (beta chain) was obtained from a study of blood T cell repertoires in COVID-19. Trimming at V came to 4 bases and at J to 8 bases, leaving 8 bases not matched to a gene. This CDR3 spans 13 amino acids. Germline V gives CDR1 SGHDT, CDR2 YYEEEE. Assay used: immunoSEQ multiplex PCR; TCRdb lists only in-frame clones, some missing. The sample has roughly 20,000 clones, about 91% seen once. The specimen sequenced was peripheral blood. The chain recombines TRBV5-6 with TRBJ1-2; 7 bases agree with TRBD1. The clonotype comes from a man aged 70-80 years with active COVID-19. CDR3 bases: TGTGCCAGCAGCCTTAGACAGGGAGACGGCTACACCTTC. Translated, it gives CASSLRQGDGYTF.